The rows below give T cell receptor beta chains drawn from one sample of a study of cytomegalovirus exposure and HLA in healthy donors. TCRdb keeps only in-frame clones here, not all; method: immunoSEQ multiplex PCR. The repertoire holds 100,000 to 150,000 clones, with 80% as singletons. Sample: PBMCs. These receptors all stem from a man in his thirties or forties in good health and CMV-seropositive. Each CDR3 is given with its conserved first and last residue. D genes are given only for firm matches. A row's size may be missing; if present it is once, few, many or a size class.

TRBJ1-2 | TRBV6-6 | NA | NA | TGTGCCAGCAGCCCCGAGGCGGGTGGCTACACCTTC | CASSPEAGGYTF
TRBJ1-3 | TRBV9 | NA | NA | TGTGCCAGCAGCGATCTAGGCTCTGGAAACACCATATATTTT | CASSDLGSGNTIYF
TRBJ1-5 | TRBV19 | NA | NA | TGTGCCAGTAGTATAGGGGGGGACAATCAGCCCCAGCATTTT | CASSIGGDNQPQHF
TRBJ1-1 | TRBV27 | NA | NA | TGTGCCAGCAGTTTATACGGGAACACTGAAGCTTTCTTT | CASSLYGNTEAFF
TRBJ1-6 | TRBV28 | TRBD1 | NA | TGTGCCGTACCCCCCCCGGGACAGACTAATTCACCCCTCCACTTT | CAVPPPGQTNSPLHF
TRBJ2-1 | TRBV9 | NA | NA | TGTGCCAGCAGCACTAGCCCGGGCTCCTACAATGAGCAGTTCTTC | CASSTSPGSYNEQFF
TRBJ1-5 | TRBV5-6 | TRBD1 | NA | TGTGCCAGCAGTCGGACAGGGGGCAATCAGCCCCAGCATTTT | CASSRTGGNQPQHF
TRBJ2-7 | TRBV6-5 | NA | few | TGTGCCAGCAGTTACTACGGGGGGCCTTACGAGCAGTACTTC | CASSYYGGPYEQYF
TRBJ1-1 | TRBV7-9 | NA | NA | TGTGCCAGCAGCTTAGGGGCCGGGTTTAGCGCTGAAGCTTTCTTT | CASSLGAGFSAEAFF
TRBJ2-2 | TRBV5-1 | TRBD1 | NA | TGCGCCAGCAGCTTGGACAGGGGGCGAACCGGGGAGCTGTTTTTT | CASSLDRGRTGELFF
TRBJ1-6 | TRBV7-9 | NA | NA | TGTGCCAGCAGCTTAGTACAGAAGACGGCACCCCTCCACTTT | CASSLVQKTAPLHF
TRBJ2-7 | TRBV19 | TRBD1 | NA | TGTGCCAGTGCCCCGGGACAGCGAACAACTTACGAGCAGTACTTC | CASAPGQRTTYEQYF
TRBJ2-2 | TRBV10-1 | TRBD2 | few | TGCGCCAGCAGTGAGGGGGGGGCGAACACCGGGGAGCTGTTTTTT | CASSEGGANTGELFF
TRBJ1-1 | TRBV6-5 | NA | NA | TGTGCCAGCAGTTACATCGCAGGCGTGGGGAACACTGAAGCTTTCTTT | CASSYIAGVGNTEAFF
TRBJ1-1 | TRBV6-1 | TRBD1 | NA | TGTGCCAGCAGTACCGGGACAGGGGTTGAGGCTTTCTTT | CASSTGTGVEAFF
TRBJ2-1 | TRBV15 | NA | NA | TGTGCCACCAGCAGGAGGACAGAATACAATGAGCAGTTCTTC | CATSRRTEYNEQFF
TRBJ1-2 | TRBV2 | NA | NA | TGTGCCAGCAGTAAGGAGGGGAGAAGGAATGGCTACACCTTC | CASSKEGRRNGYTF
TRBJ2-5 | TRBV2 | TRBD1 | few | TGTGCCAGCAGTGGGGGACAGGGACCTCAAGAGACCCAGTACTTC | CASSGGQGPQETQYF
TRBJ2-3 | TRBV4-1 | TRBD2 | NA | TGCGCCAGCAGCCAAGTAGGGACTAGCGGGGGCACAGATACGCAGTATTTT | CASSQVGTSGGTDTQYF
TRBJ1-5 | TRBV19 | NA | NA | TGTGCCAGTAGACCCCCGGGTGGCGATCAGCCCCAGCATTTT | CASRPPGGDQPQHF
TRBJ2-3 | TRBV10-3 | TRBD1 | NA | TGTGCCATCAGTGAACCGGGACAGGGGGCTGGAACGCAGTATTTT | CAISEPGQGAGTQYF
TRBJ2-7 | TRBV7-2 | TRBD2 | once | TGTGCCAGCAGCAGCATCCTAGCGGGGACATCCTACGAGCAGTACTTC | CASSSILAGTSYEQYF
TRBJ1-1 | TRBV2 | NA | NA | TGTGCCAGCAGTGTTGGACAGCTCACTGAAGCTTTCTTT | CASSVGQLTEAFF
TRBJ2-1 | TRBV9 | TRBD2 | NA | TGTGCCAGCAGCGTAGGACCCACTAGCGGGGGATATGAGCAGTTCTTC | CASSVGPTSGGYEQFF
TRBJ2-7 | TRBV6-1 | TRBD2 | NA | TGTGCCAGCAGTGAAATTTACCTGACTAGCGGGGGCTACGAGCAGTACTTC | CASSEIYLTSGGYEQYF
TRBJ2-3 | TRBV4-2 | TRBD2 | NA | TGTGCCAGCAGCCCCCTAGCGGGCCGTGTGGATACGCAGTATTTT | CASSPLAGRVDTQYF
TRBJ1-2 | TRBV6-4 | TRBD1 | NA | TGTGCCAGCAGTCCGATCGGGACAGGGGGCGGTACAAACTATGGCTACACCTTC | CASSPIGTGGGTNYGYTF
TRBJ2-7 | TRBV5-1 | TRBD1 | once | TGCGCCAGCAGCGTCCGGGACAGCTACTCCTACGAGCAGTACTTC | CASSVRDSYSYEQYF
TRBJ2-5 | TRBV2 | TRBD2 | NA | TGTGCCAGCAGGGGGGAGGGGGAGACCCAGTACTTC | CASRGEGETQYF
TRBJ1-2 | TRBV10-3 | NA | few | TGTGCCATCAGCAATCTAGAGGGCTCAAGGGTCAGTCTCTACACCTTC | CAISNLEGSRVSLYTF
TRBJ2-7 | TRBV11-2 | NA | NA | TGTGCCAGCAGCTTAGATCTGGGGGCAGGGGACGAGCAGTACTTC | CASSLDLGAGDEQYF
TRBJ1-6 | TRBV25-1 | TRBD1 | NA | TGTGCCAGCAGTGACCCTTCGTGGGACAGGGAGTCACCCCTCCACTTT | CASSDPSWDRESPLHF
TRBJ1-1 | TRBV20-1 | NA | NA | TGCAGTGCTACCCCAGGGTCGGTAGCTTTCTTT | CSATPGSVAFF
TRBJ1-6 | TRBV6-1 | TRBD1 | NA | TGTGCCAGCAGTGGGGACAGGGAGACTTCACCCCTCCACTTT | CASSGDRETSPLHF
TRBJ1-6 | TRBV18 | NA | NA | TGTGCCAGCTCACCATCGGGTCGACAGGCCGAGGGTCTCCACTTT | CASSPSGRQAEGLHF
TRBJ2-3 | TRBV2 | TRBD2 | NA | TGTGCCAGCAGCGCAGGACTAGCGGGCAGCACAGATACGCAGTATTTT | CASSAGLAGSTDTQYF
TRBJ2-2 | TRBV5-1 | NA | NA | TGCGCCAGCAGCTTGTTTGGTAGAACCGGGGAGCTGTTTTTT | CASSLFGRTGELFF
TRBJ1-5 | TRBV11-2 | TRBD1 | once | TGTGCCAGCAGCTTAGTGAGGGGGCGAATGGGTCAGCCCCAGCATTTT | CASSLVRGRMGQPQHF
TRBJ2-3 | TRBV4-2 | TRBD2 | few | TGTGCCAGCAGCCCTGGGACTAGCGGCACAGATACGCAGTATTTT | CASSPGTSGTDTQYF
TRBJ2-2 | TRBV2 | TRBD1 | NA | TGTGCCAGCAGTGCGGTGGGGACAGGGGCGAACACCGGGGAGCTGTTTTTT | CASSAVGTGANTGELFF
TRBJ1-2 | TRBV6-1 | NA | NA | TGTGCCAGCAGTGAAGCGATCGGTATTCCCTATGGCTACACCTTC | CASSEAIGIPYGYTF
TRBJ1-2 | TRBV18 | TRBD1 | NA | TGTGCCAGCTCACCAAAAACCGGGACAGGGGGCAGGAATGGCTACACCTTC | CASSPKTGTGGRNGYTF
TRBJ2-3 | TRBV28 | TRBD2 | once | TGTGCCAGCAGTTTCCAACCATCCACTCCATGGCTAGCGGGGGGTCCTTTCACAGATACGCAGTATTTT | CASSFQPSTPWLAGGPFTDTQYF
TRBJ2-5 | TRBV7-3 | TRBD1 | NA | TGTGCCAGCAGCTCCCACGGGACAGGGGGCGAAGAGACCCAGTACTTC | CASSSHGTGGEETQYF
TRBJ1-5 | TRBV11-2 | NA | NA | TGTGCCAGCAGCTTAGGGCCGTCGGGGCAGCCCCAGCATTTT | CASSLGPSGQPQHF
TRBJ1-4 | TRBV2 | NA | once | TGTGCCAGCAGTCCTCCGGGAGCCCGTGGAGAAAAACTGTTTTTT | CASSPPGARGEKLFF
TRBJ2-7 | TRBV15 | NA | NA | TGTGCCACCAGCAGAGTAGGCAGGCGAAGCTCCTACGAGCAGTACTTC | CATSRVGRRSSYEQYF
TRBJ2-7 | TRBV9 | NA | NA | TGTGCCAGCAGCCCCAGGGCCAGCTCCTACGAGCAGTACTTC | CASSPRASSYEQYF
TRBJ2-7 | TRBV6-5 | TRBD1 | NA | TGTGCCAGCAGTAGGGACAGGGGAAGCTACGAGCAGTACTTC | CASSRDRGSYEQYF
TRBJ1-2 | TRBV27 | NA | few | TGTGCCAGCAGTTTGAGCGGTTATGGCTACACCTTC | CASSLSGYGYTF